Included here is one T cell receptor beta chain sequence, with context. This CDR3 region has 16 residues. The V and J ends lost 2 bases and 3 bases, in that order; junction bases with no gene match: 6. Looked up from germline, CDR1 is SGHTA and CDR2 is FQGNSA. The sample belongs to a study of technical replicates of blood from several donors. Sequencing was performed with immunoSEQ multiplex PCR; in TCRdb, only in-frame clones are kept and a portion is missing. The profile covers about 56,000 clones, with 90% to 95% appearing a single time and 2.5% to 3.5% taken by the ten largest. The sequenced sample consisted of PBMCs. The gene calls are TRBV7-2 and TRBJ2-7; 11 nucleotides match TRBD2. The sequence was collected from a human donor in good health. Some clones in this sample may be carry-over from other donors' samples. DNA of the CDR3: TGTGCCAGCAGCTTATTAGCGGGGGGGTCCTACTACGAGCAGTACTTC. This sequence encodes CASSLLAGGSYYEQYF.